The 27 T cell receptor beta chains below come from one sample, sequenced in a study of regulatory T cells in long-lasting Graves disease. Time point in this sample: newly diagnosed GD, antithyroid drugs for less than 3 months. The TCR library was made from RNA extracted from PBMCs. CDR3-region Arm-PCR and iRepertoire HTBI primers produced the TCR beta libraries. TCRdb reprocessed the multiplex PCR reads via MiXCR and lists one record per CDR3 protein. The sample yields fewer than 350,000 distinct CDR3 sequences, 18% seen once. The specimen comprised peripheral blood mononuclear cells (PBMCs), sampled at new diagnosis, from a patient treated with antithyroid drugs. These receptors originate from a female donor with Graves disease.

This clonotype was seen ten or more times. The chain links TRBV12-3 or TRBV12-4 to TRBJ2-5; 12 bases agree with TRBD2. The trim removed 5 bases at V and 4 bases at J, leaving 5 bases unmatched. This CDR3 is built from 15 residues. The CDR3 spells CASSIPGLAGETQYF. The CDR3 DNA reads as TGTGCCAGCAGTATACCGGGACTAGCGGGAGAGACCCAGTACTTC.

Many counts were recorded for this clonotype. The V call is TRBV19, the J call TRBJ2-1; TRBD2 might be the D (6 bases). Trimming took 7 bases from V and 0 from J, leaving 16 bases between them. The CDR3 totals 16 residues. Germline CDR1 and CDR2: LNHDA and SQIVND (reference sequence). CDR3 amino acids: CASTPYTDYSYNEQFF. Here the CDR3 DNA reads TGTGCCAGTACCCCCTATACGGACTACTCCTACAATGAGCAGTTCTTC.

The table lists this clonotype with many counts. The CDR3 sequence is CASSSGTGANTEAFF. CDR3 nucleotide sequence: TGCGCCAGCAGCTCTGGGACAGGGGCGAACACTGAAGCTTTCTTT. J is TRBJ1-1 and V is TRBV5-1; 10 bases line up with TRBD1. The ends lost 3 bases at V and 1 base at J; junction bases unmatched: 3. The germline V gene has CDR1 SGHRS and CDR2 YFSETQ. The CDR3 is 15 amino acids.

This clonotype was found many times. V and J are TRBV7-8 and TRBJ2-3; weak D call: TRBD2 (6 bases). Germline V gene sequence: CDR1 SGHVS, CDR2 FQNEAQ. The CDR3 sequence is 18 residues long. V shed 4 bases and J shed 2 bases, with 22 bases lying between them. This CDR3 is CASSYELGSGVTTDTQYF. CDR3 nucleotide sequence: TGTGCCAGCAGCTACGAGTTGGGGTCGGGAGTGACCACAGATACGCAGTATTTT.

This clonotype came up many times. The chain combines TRBV20-1 with TRBJ2-7; TRBD2 matches at 11 bases. The V and J ends lost 3 bases and 4 bases, in that order; junction bases with no gene match: 17. The CDR3 consists of 18 residues. Germline CDR1 is DFQATT and CDR2 is SNEGSKA (reference sequence). The CDR3 sequence: CSASRLAGSGREVYEQYF. The CDR3, as DNA: TGCAGTGCTAGCAGACTAGCGGGATCCGGGCGGGAGGTGTACGAGCAGTACTTC.

This clonotype appeared many times. This chain joins TRBV2 and TRBJ2-7, with 9 bases identical to TRBD1. The ends lost 6 bases at V and 4 bases at J; junction bases unmatched: 7. Germline CDR1 SNHLY, CDR2 FYNNEI. The CDR3 contains 14 residues. Here the CDR3 reads CASSRTGERYEQYF. In DNA form, the CDR3 reads TGTGCCAGCAGCCGGACAGGGGAGAGGTACGAGCAGTACTTC.

The table lists this clonotype with a few counts. A much larger clone sits a single nucleotide away, making a read error possible. The rearrangement joins TRBV11-2 to TRBJ2-1; D is ambiguous. Germline lookup yields CDR1 SGHAT and CDR2 FQNNGV. The CDR3 is 15 amino acids. CDR3 loop: CASSLGTFSYNEQLF. The DNA of the CDR3 is TGTGCCAGCAGCTTAGGGACGTTCTCCTACAATGAGCAGCTCTTC.

The table lists this clonotype with many counts. The chain has TRBV19 and TRBJ2-7; 7 positions agree with TRBD1. Trimming removed 6 bases from V and 4 bases from J; junction bases left unmatched: 3. The CDR3 is made up of 12 amino acids. The germline V gene has CDR1 LNHDA and CDR2 SQIVND (reference sequence). CDR3 region: CASSVRGYEQYF. DNA for the CDR3: TGTGCCAGTAGCGTCAGGGGGTACGAGCAGTACTTC. The full variable domain, rest sourced from reference TRBV19 and TRBJ2-7, is DGGITQSPKYLFRKEGQNVTLSCEQNLNHDAMYWYRQDPGQGLRLIYYSQIVNDFQKGDIAEGYSVSREKKESFPLTVTSAQKNPTAFYLCASSVRGYEQYFGPGTRLTVT.

This clonotype was picked up many times. V and J are TRBV7-2 and TRBJ2-5, with D uncertain. Germline V gene data show CDR1 as SGHTA and CDR2 as FQGNSA. V shed 0 bases and J shed 5 bases, with 4 bases lying between them. This CDR3 has 12 amino acids. CDR3 DNA: TGTGCCAGCAGCTTAGCGGAGGAGACCCAGTACTTC. Its translation: CASSLAEETQYF.

The rearrangement uses TRBV6-5 and TRBJ2-3, with 7 bases lining up with TRBD2. Trimming cost V 2 bases and J 1 base; bases outside gene matches: 9. Germline lookup yields CDR1 MNHEY and CDR2 SVGAGI. The CDR3 totals 17 residues. CDR3 nucleotides: TGTGCCAGCAGTTACCCCCTAGCGGCGGTTCGCACAGATACGCAGTATTTT. Protein product: CASSYPLAAVRTDTQYF.

This clonotype was observed many times. The genes are TRBV10-3 and TRBJ2-5; TRBD2 might be the D (5 bases). Germline values: CDR1 ENHRY, CDR2 SYGVKD. Trimming left V 4 bases short and J 7 bases short, with 19 bases between. The CDR3 loop spans 15 amino acids. CDR3 loop: CAISGVYMEAVTQYF. In DNA form, the CDR3 reads TGTGCCATCAGTGGGGTCTACATGGAGGCGGTGACCCAGTACTTC.

This clonotype has a handful of counts. The chain is built from TRBV6-2 or TRBV6-3 and TRBJ1-2; D remains unclear. This CDR3 is built from 15 residues. V shed 2 bases and J shed 4 bases, with 14 bases lying between them. CDR1 MNHEY and CDR2 SVGEGT come from the germline V gene. CDR3 residues: CASSYVGQTSYGYTF. The CDR3 nucleotides are TGTGCCAGCAGTTACGTTGGCCAGACTTCCTATGGCTACACCTTC.

The CDR3 reads CASSPTWGQETQYF. The CDR3 DNA follows: TGTGCCAGCAGCCCGACGTGGGGTCAAGAGACCCAGTACTTC. The chain employs TRBV11-2 and TRBJ2-5; D remains ambiguous. Trimming pared 5 bases from V and 2 bases from J, leaving 12 bases between. The germline V gene encodes CDR1 SGHAT and CDR2 FQNNGV. The CDR3 consists of 14 residues.

The count of this clonotype is one. A much larger clone differs by one base, so this may be a read error. The V call is TRBV30, the J call TRBJ1-5, with TRBD1 as a possible D gene (6 bases). The CDR3 extends over 16 amino acids. Per germline, CDR1 GTSNPN and CDR2 SVGIG (reference sequence). CDR3 coding DNA: TGTGCCTGGAGTGTCGGGGGGGGCAGCGGCAATCAGTCCCAGCATTTT. Its protein is CAWSVGGGSGNQSQHF.

This clonotype was seen many times. This chain links TRBV7-8 with TRBJ1-1; 8 bases are shared with TRBD1. The trim removed 4 bases at V and 2 bases at J, leaving 6 bases unmatched. The CDR3 contains 15 residues. The germline gives CDR1 SGHVS, CDR2 FQNEAQ. The CDR3 nucleotides are TGTGCCAGCAGCTCTCCCGGACAGGGAAACACTGAAGCTTTCTTT. The encoded protein is CASSSPGQGNTEAFF.

This clonotype was detected only a few times. The chain uses TRBV12-3 or TRBV12-4 and TRBJ2-7; either TRBD1 or TRBD2 may fit D (5 bases each). The CDR3 totals 17 residues. V lost 7 bases to trimming and J lost 5 bases, with 27 bases between them. The CDR3, as DNA: TGTGCCAGCAATTGGGACCCCTTGAGGGAGCGGATAAACGAGCAGTACTTC. Amino acids: CASNWDPLRERINEQYF.

This clonotype was counted at least ten times. The CDR3 sequence: CASSLDRGPVGYTF. DNA of the CDR3: TGTGCCAGCAGCTTGGACAGGGGACCGGTCGGCTACACCTTC. V and J are TRBV5-4 and TRBJ1-2, with 7 bases identical to TRBD1. CDR1 and CDR2 from the germline V gene are SGHNT and YYREEE (reference sequence). V gave up 0 bases and J gave up 8 bases; unmatched junction bases: 7. The CDR3 loop spans 14 amino acids.

In this sample, this clonotype turned up many times. The V and J genes are TRBV11-2 and TRBJ1-2, with TRBD1 matching over 10 bases. From germline, CDR1 is SGHAT and CDR2 FQNNGV. The trim removed 5 bases at V and 2 bases at J, leaving 11 bases unmatched. This CDR3 comprises 17 residues. CDR3 amino acids: CASSTRQGALENYGYTF. The CDR3 DNA sequence: TGTGCCAGCAGCACTAGACAGGGGGCGTTGGAAAACTATGGCTACACCTTC.

This clonotype came up a few times. The chain links TRBV9 to TRBJ2-1; perhaps TRBD2 as D (6 bases). Trimming shortened V by 3 bases and J by 10 bases, and 17 bases separated the two germline ends. CDR1 and CDR2 (germline): SGDLS, YYNGEE. The CDR3 totals 14 residues. CDR3 sequence reads: CASSAPPLASEQFF. CDR3 coding DNA: TGTGCCAGCAGCGCTCCGCCGCTAGCGTCCGAGCAGTTCTTC.

This clonotype occurred many times. This sequence joins TRBV29-1 and TRBJ2-1; the D is unclear. The CDR3 loop spans 15 amino acids. Germline CDR1 is SQVTM and CDR2 is ANQGSEA. Between the trimmed V and J ends, which lost 4 bases and 6 bases, there was a span of 19 bases. This chain's CDR3 is CSVARERVLFNEQFF. The CDR3 coding sequence is TGCAGCGTTGCGCGTGAAAGGGTTCTTTTCAATGAGCAGTTCTTC.

This clonotype was recorded many times. The chain joins TRBV28 to TRBJ2-1; the match to TRBD1 covers 8 bases. The germline gives CDR1 MDHEN, CDR2 SYDVKM. The CDR3 runs 15 residues. The V and J ends lost 5 bases and 8 bases, in that order; junction bases with no gene match: 11. The CDR3 here is CASSPSRGQWDEQFF. The CDR3 nucleotides read TGTGCCAGCAGTCCCTCCAGGGGGCAGTGGGATGAGCAGTTCTTC.

The CDR3 region is CSAQTGQGARKVYTF. In nucleotides, the CDR3 is TGCAGTGCCCAGACCGGACAGGGGGCGCGGAAGGTCTACACCTTC. This chain joins TRBV20-1 and TRBJ1-2; 11 positions agree with TRBD1. This CDR3 region has 15 residues. With 6 bases clipped from V and 10 bases from J, the junction kept 16 bases outside the gene matches. CDR1 and CDR2 from the germline V gene are DFQATT and SNEGSKA (reference sequence).

This clonotype showed up many times. The CDR3 sequence is CASSLRTGEEWEQYF. In DNA form, the CDR3 reads TGTGCCAGCAGCCTCCGGACAGGGGAGGAATGGGAGCAGTACTTC. The chain links TRBV27 to TRBJ2-7; TRBD1 aligns across 9 bases. With V trimmed by 6 bases and J by 7 bases, 13 bases remained unmatched. This CDR3 has 15 residues. The germline V gene has CDR1 MNHEY and CDR2 SMNVEV (reference sequence).

This clonotype has a count of ten or more. The chain is built from TRBV20-1 and TRBJ1-1; 7 positions agree with TRBD1. From germline, CDR1 is DFQATT and CDR2 SNEGSKA (reference sequence). Unmatched junction bases numbered 4, after V lost 3 bases and J lost 3 bases. The CDR3 sequence is 13 residues long. The CDR3 loop is CSARTGKYTEAFF. In DNA, the CDR3 is TGCAGTGCTAGGACAGGGAAATACACTGAAGCTTTCTTT.

This clonotype was counted only a few times. V gene TRBV6-1 combines with J gene TRBJ2-1, with D tentatively TRBD1 (6 bases). This CDR3 region has 14 residues. Germline V gene data show CDR1 as MNHNS and CDR2 as SASEGT. The V end was cut by 11 bases, the J end by 0 bases, with 14 bases between. DNA of the CDR3: TGTGCCTCCAGGACAGTCCTCTCCTACAATGAGCAGTTCTTC. Translated, it gives CASRTVLSYNEQFF.

This clonotype was detected many times. The chain combines TRBV24-1 with TRBJ2-1; no reliable D call. The V gene's germline CDR1 is KGHDR and CDR2 SFDVKD. V dropped 5 bases and J dropped 2 bases, with 6 bases sitting between them. The CDR3 has 13 residues. The CDR3 loop reads CATSGWPYNEQFF. The DNA of the CDR3 is TGTGCCACCAGTGGCTGGCCCTACAATGAGCAGTTCTTC.

The rearrangement uses TRBV15 and TRBJ2-7, with D possibly being TRBD1 (5 bases). Between the trimmed V and J ends, which lost 0 bases and 0 bases, there was a span of 9 bases. Germline V CDR1 and CDR2: LNHNV, YYDKDF (reference sequence). The CDR3 loop spans 15 amino acids. The CDR3: CATSREGASSYEQYF. The DNA for the CDR3 is TGTGCCACCAGCAGAGAAGGGGCGAGCTCCTACGAGCAGTACTTC.